Sequencing of this T cell receptor (beta chain) was carried out in a study of T cell responses to AZD1222 COVID-19 vaccine. Study-wide points: Researchers report vaccine-associated CD4 TCRs spanning spike, with dominance at 160-218 and 743-854. Once two AZD1222 doses were given, Spike-specific TCR breadth and depth went up.

V was clipped by 4 bases and J by 4 bases, with 11 bases between them. This CDR3 comprises 14 residues. CDR1 is MNHNY, CDR2 SVGAGI, per germline (reference sequence). As to this clone: Antigen: not known.

Repertoires were generated with immunoSEQ multiplex PCR, while TCRdb's copy carries only in-frame clones and drops some. This table holds more than 100,000 clones, 75% to 95% found once. The sequence was collected from an adult who received the AZD1222 COVID-19 vaccine. Material: peripheral blood, obtained 28 days after the second AZD1222 dose. The chain uses TRBV6-6 and TRBJ1-3; D ambiguous. CDR3 sequence reads: CASSSGFEGNTIYF. The DNA for the CDR3 is TGTGCCAGCAGTTCTGGGTTTGAAGGAAACACCATATATTTT.